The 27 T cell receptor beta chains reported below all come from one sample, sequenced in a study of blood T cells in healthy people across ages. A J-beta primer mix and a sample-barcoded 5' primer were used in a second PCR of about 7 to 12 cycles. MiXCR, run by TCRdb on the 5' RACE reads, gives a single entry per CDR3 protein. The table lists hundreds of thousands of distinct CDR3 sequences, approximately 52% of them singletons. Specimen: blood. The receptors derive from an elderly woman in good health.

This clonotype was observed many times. CDR3 in amino acids: CASSPGTLRREQFF. CDR3 DNA: TGTGCCAGCTCACCGGGGACACTCCGTAGAGAGCAGTTCTTC. V is TRBV18 and J is TRBJ2-1, with D tentatively TRBD1 (6 bases). The CDR3 consists of 14 residues. Trimming removed 3 bases at V and 10 bases at J, with 16 bases between. In germline, CDR1 is KGHSH, CDR2 LQKENI.

The CDR3 reads CASSQARGWGETQYF. The DNA of the CDR3 is TGCGCCAGCAGCCAAGCAAGGGGATGGGGTGAGACCCAGTACTTC. The genes are TRBV4-1 and TRBJ2-5; TRBD1 is a possible D gene (5 bases). Germline-derived CDR1 and CDR2 are MGHRA and YSYEKL. V lost 1 base, J lost 5 bases, and 14 bases lay in between. CDR3 length: 15 amino acids.

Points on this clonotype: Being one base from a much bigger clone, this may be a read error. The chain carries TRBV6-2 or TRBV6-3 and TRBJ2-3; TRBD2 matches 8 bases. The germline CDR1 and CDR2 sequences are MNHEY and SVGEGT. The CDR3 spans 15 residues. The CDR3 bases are TGTACCAGCAGTCGACTAGCGCCGACGGCAGATACGCAGTATTTT. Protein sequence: CTSSRLAPTADTQYF.

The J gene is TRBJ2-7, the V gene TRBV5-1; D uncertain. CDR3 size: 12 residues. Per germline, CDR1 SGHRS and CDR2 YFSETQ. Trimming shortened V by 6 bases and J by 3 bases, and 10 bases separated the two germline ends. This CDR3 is CASNQDGYEQYF. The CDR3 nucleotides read TGCGCCAGCAACCAGGACGGCTACGAGCAGTACTTC.

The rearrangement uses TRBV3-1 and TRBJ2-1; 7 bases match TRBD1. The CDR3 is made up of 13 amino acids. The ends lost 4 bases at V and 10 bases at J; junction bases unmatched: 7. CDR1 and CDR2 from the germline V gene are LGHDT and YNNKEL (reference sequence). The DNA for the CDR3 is TGTGCCAGCAGCCTAGACAGGGTTCGGGAGCAGTTCTTC. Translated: CASSLDRVREQFF.

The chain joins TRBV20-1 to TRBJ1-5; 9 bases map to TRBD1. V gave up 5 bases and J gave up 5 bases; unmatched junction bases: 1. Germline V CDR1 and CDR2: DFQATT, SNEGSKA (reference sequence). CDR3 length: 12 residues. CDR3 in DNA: TGCAGTGCTCGACAGGGGGATCAGCCCCAGCATTTT. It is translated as CSARQGDQPQHF.

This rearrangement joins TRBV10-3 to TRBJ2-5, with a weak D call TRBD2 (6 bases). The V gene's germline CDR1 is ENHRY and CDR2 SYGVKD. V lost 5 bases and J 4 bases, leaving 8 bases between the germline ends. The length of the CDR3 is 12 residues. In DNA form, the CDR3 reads TGTGCCATCAGTATTAGCGGAGAGACCCAGTACTTC. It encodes CAISISGETQYF.

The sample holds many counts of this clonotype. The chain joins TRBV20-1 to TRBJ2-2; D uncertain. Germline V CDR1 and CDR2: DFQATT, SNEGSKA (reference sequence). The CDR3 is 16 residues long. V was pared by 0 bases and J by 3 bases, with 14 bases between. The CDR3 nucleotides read TGCAGTGCTAGAGATTTCGCTAGACGGTACACCGGGGAGCTGTTTTTT. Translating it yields CSARDFARRYTGELFF.

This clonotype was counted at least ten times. The DNA for the CDR3 is TGCAGTGCTAGAGCCCCAGACAGGGGATTTGGGCAGTACTTC. It specifies CSARAPDRGFGQYF. V and J are TRBV20-1 and TRBJ2-5; 8 bases line up with TRBD1. The J segment lost 11 bases and the V segment lost 1 base, leaving 12 bases of the junction unmatched. The CDR3 length is 14 residues. Germline CDR1 and CDR2: DFQATT and SNEGSKA (reference sequence).

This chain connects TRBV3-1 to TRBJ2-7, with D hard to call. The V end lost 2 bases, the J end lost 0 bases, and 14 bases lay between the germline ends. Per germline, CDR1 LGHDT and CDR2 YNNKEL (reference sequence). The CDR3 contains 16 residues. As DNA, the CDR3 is TGTGCCAGCAGCCAACGCGTGGGCCAGAACTCCTACGAGCAGTACTTC. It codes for CASSQRVGQNSYEQYF.

The CDR3 sequence: CSVVGVRDEQYF. The DNA for the CDR3 is TGCAGCGTTGTCGGGGTCCGGGACGAGCAGTACTTC. The chain employs TRBV29-1 and TRBJ2-7; weak D call: TRBD2 (5 bases). V lost 4 bases to trimming and J lost 5 bases, with 12 bases between them. The CDR3 has 12 amino acids. Germline V gene lookup returns CDR1 SQVTM and CDR2 ANQGSEA.

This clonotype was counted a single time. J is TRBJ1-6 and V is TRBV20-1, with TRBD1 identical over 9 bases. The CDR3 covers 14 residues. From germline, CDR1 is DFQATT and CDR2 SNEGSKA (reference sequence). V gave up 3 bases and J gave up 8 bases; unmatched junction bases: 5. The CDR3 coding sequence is TGCAGTGCTAGTCCGGGACAGGGTCATTCACCCCTCCACTTT. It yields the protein CSASPGQGHSPLHF.

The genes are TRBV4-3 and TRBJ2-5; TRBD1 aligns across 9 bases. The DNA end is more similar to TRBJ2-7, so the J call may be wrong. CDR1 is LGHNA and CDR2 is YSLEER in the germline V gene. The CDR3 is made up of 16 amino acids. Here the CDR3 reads CASSQALGQGLYEQYF. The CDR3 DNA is TGCGCCAGCAGCCAAGCCCTCGGACAGGGGCTCTACGAGCAGTACTTC.

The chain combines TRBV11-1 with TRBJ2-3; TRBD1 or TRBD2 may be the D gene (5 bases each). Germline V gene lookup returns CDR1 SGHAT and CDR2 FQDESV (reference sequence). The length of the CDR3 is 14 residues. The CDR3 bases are TGTGCTCTGAGGGGCATGGGCGAAGCAGATACGCAGTATTTT. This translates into CALRGMGEADTQYF. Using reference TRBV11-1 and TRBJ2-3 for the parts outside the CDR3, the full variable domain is EAEVAQSPRYKITEKSQAVAFWCDPISGHATLYWYRQILGQGPELLVQFQDESVVDDSQLPKDRFSAERLKGVDSTLKIQPAELGDSAMYLCALRGMGEADTQYFGPGTRLTVL.

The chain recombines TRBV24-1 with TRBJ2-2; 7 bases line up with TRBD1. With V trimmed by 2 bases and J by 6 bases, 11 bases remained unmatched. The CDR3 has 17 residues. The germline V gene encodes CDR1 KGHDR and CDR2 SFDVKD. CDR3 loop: CATSDSDRTTYAGELFF. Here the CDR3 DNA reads TGTGCCACCAGTGATTCGGACAGGACAACTTACGCCGGGGAGCTGTTTTTT.

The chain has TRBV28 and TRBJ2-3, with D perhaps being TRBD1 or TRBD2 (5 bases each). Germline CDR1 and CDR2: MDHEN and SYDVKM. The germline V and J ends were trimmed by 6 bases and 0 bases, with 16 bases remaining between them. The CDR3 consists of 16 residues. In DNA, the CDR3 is TGTGCCAGCAGCATCCCTGGGGGTCCTAGCACAGATACGCAGTATTTT. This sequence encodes CASSIPGGPSTDTQYF.

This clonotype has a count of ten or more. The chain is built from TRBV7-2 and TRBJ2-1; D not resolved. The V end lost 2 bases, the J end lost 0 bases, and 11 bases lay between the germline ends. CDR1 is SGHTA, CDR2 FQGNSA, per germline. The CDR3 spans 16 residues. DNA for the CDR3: TGTGCCAGCAGCTTATGGGTCATCAGCTCCTACAATGAGCAGTTCTTC. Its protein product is CASSLWVISSYNEQFF.

The DNA of the CDR3 is TGTGCCAGCAGCGCCCCCTTTAGAGAGACCCAGTACTTC. It codes for CASSAPFRETQYF. This chain connects TRBV7-2 to TRBJ2-5, with D unclear. This CDR3 is built from 13 residues. Trimming left V 5 bases short and J 4 bases short, with 11 bases between. Germline assignment: CDR1 SGHTA and CDR2 FQGNSA.

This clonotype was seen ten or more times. The CDR3 loop reads CASSVVDIGDTQYF. The CDR3 nucleotides are TGTGCCAGCAGCGTAGTGGACATAGGCGATACGCAGTATTTT. The chain employs TRBV9 and TRBJ2-3; perhaps TRBD1 as D (5 bases). Trimming pared 0 bases from V and 6 bases from J, leaving 11 bases between. This CDR3 spans 14 amino acids. Germline V gene sequence: CDR1 SGDLS, CDR2 YYNGEE.

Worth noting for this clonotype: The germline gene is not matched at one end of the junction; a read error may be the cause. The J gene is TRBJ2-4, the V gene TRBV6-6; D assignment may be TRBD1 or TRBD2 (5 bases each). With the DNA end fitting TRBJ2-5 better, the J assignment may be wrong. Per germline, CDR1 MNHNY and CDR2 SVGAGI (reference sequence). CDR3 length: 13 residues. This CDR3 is CTSSVWGQETQYF. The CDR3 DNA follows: TGTACCAGCAGCGTATGGGGGCAAGAGACCCAGTACTTC.

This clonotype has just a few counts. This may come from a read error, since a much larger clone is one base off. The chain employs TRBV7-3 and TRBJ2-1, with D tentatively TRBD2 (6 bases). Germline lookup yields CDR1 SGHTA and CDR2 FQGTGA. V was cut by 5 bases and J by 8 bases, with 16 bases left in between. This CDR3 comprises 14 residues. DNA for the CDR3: TGTGCCAGCAGCACCCGCGGGGTGAACGATGAGCAGTTCTTC. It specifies CASSTRGVNDEQFF.

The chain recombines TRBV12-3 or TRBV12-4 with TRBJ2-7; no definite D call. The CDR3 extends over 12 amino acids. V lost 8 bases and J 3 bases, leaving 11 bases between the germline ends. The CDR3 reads CASSPSDYEQYF. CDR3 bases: TGTGCCAGCTCCCCCAGTGACTACGAGCAGTACTTC.

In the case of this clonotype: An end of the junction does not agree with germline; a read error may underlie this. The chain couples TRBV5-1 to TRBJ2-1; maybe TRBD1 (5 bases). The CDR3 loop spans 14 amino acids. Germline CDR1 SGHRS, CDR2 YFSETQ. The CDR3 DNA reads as TGCGCCAGCGGCTTGGACACCGACTACAATGAGCAGTTCTTC. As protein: CASGLDTDYNEQFF. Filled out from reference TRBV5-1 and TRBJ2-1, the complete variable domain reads KAGVTQTPRYLIKTRGQQVTLSCSPISGHRSVSWYQQTPGQGLQFLFEYFSETQRNKGNFPGRFSGRQFSNSRSEMNVSTLELGDSALYLCASGLDTDYNEQFFGPGTRLTVL.

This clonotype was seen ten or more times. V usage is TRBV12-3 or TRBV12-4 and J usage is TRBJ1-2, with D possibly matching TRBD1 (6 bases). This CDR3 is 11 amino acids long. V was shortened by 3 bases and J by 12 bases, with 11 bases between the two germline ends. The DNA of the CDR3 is TGTGCCAGCAGTTTGGGGGGCGGTAACACCTTC. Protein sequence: CASSLGGGNTF.

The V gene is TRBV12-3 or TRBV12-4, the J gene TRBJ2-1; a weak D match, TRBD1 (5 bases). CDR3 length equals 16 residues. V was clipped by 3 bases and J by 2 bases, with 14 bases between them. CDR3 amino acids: CASSFSGQGPYNEQFF. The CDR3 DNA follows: TGTGCCAGCAGTTTTTCCGGGCAGGGCCCCTACAATGAGCAGTTCTTC.

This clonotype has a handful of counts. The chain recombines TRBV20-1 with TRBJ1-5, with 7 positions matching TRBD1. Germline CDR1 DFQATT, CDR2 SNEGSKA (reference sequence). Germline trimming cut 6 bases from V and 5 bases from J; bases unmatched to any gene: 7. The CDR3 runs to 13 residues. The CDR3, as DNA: TGCAGTGCCTGGACAGGATCTTATCAGCCCCAGCATTTT. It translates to CSAWTGSYQPQHF.

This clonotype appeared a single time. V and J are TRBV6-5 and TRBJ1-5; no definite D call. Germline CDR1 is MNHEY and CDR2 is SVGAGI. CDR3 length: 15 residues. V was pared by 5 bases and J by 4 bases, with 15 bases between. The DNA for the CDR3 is TGTGCCAGCAGTCCACCCGGGAGCCTGAATCAGCCCCAGCATTTT. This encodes CASSPPGSLNQPQHF.